Below are 7 T cell receptor beta chains sequenced from a single sample in a study of follicular helper T cells after annual influenza vaccination. Sequencing used immunoSEQ multiplex PCR; TCRdb keeps in-frame clones, though not all of them. The sample shows thousands of clones, approximately 87% of them seen only once. Time point given: 2014-2015 season, 7 days after vaccination. The input for sequencing was CXCR5+ CD38- circulating T follicular helper cells from blood, taken 7 days after influenza vaccination. Stated subset: circulating Tfh, non-naive CD4+CXCR5+PD-1+ (ICOS+CD38+ or ICOS-CD38-). The receptors here all came from an adult who received the influenza vaccine.

V usage is TRBV7-2 and J usage is TRBJ1-1; D gene unclear. The CDR3 runs 12 residues. Trimming took off 3 bases at V and 8 bases at J, with 10 bases between the two ends. In germline, CDR1 is SGHTA, CDR2 FQGNSA. The CDR3 DNA sequence: TGTGCCAGCAGCTTCGCCGGGCGAGAAGCTTTCTTT. Its translation is CASSFAGREAFF.

The chain joins TRBV5-6 to TRBJ1-2, with D hard to call. CDR3 length: 11 residues. With 3 bases removed from V and 4 bases from J, the gap between germline ends came to 4 bases. Germline-derived CDR1 and CDR2 are SGHDT and YYEEEE. The CDR3 nucleotides are TGTGCCAGCAGCTCCCTCTATGGCTACACCTTC. It translates to CASSSLYGYTF.

The gene calls are TRBV30 and TRBJ1-1; D ambiguous. CDR1 and CDR2 (germline): GTSNPN, SVGIG (reference sequence). The CDR3 totals 12 residues. V gave up 4 bases and J gave up 7 bases, with 13 bases separating them. The CDR3 sequence is CAWKFGRGEAFF. CDR3 in DNA: TGTGCCTGGAAGTTCGGGCGAGGTGAAGCTTTCTTT.

The rearrangement uses TRBV7-9 and TRBJ1-4; no clear D. This CDR3 is built from 12 residues. With 6 bases removed from V and 3 bases from J, the gap between germline ends came to 5 bases. Germline CDR1 is SEHNR and CDR2 is FQNEAQ (reference sequence). The CDR3 DNA is TGTGCCAGCAGTTGGGCTAATGAAAAACTGTTTTTT. It codes for CASSWANEKLFF.

The chain links TRBV7-9 to TRBJ2-3; D possibly corresponds to TRBD2 (6 bases). Trimming left V 1 base short and J 6 bases short, with 14 bases between. The CDR3 consists of 15 residues. The V gene's germline CDR1 is SEHNR and CDR2 FQNEAQ (reference sequence). The CDR3 here is CASSLGTNAGDTQYF. The CDR3 nucleotides read TGTGCCAGCAGCTTAGGGACTAACGCGGGGGATACGCAGTATTTT.

The sample holds a few counts of this clone. The chain carries TRBV5-4 and TRBJ1-1; D is uncertain. The CDR3 consists of 13 residues. The V end was cut by 3 bases, the J end by 3 bases, with 9 bases between. The V gene's germline CDR1 is SGHNT and CDR2 YYREEE (reference sequence). The CDR3, as DNA: TGTGCCAGCAGCTCCTCATACGACACTGAAGCTTTCTTT. It specifies CASSSSYDTEAFF.

There are a few counts of this clone. The V call is TRBV19, the J call TRBJ1-4, with 9 bases fitting TRBD1. In germline, CDR1 is LNHDA, CDR2 SQIVND (reference sequence). V dropped 8 bases and J dropped 8; count of bases not matched to a gene: 6. The CDR3 is made up of 13 amino acids. CDR3 sequence (DNA): TGTGCCAGTGGGGACAGGGTTGAGGAAAAACTGTTTTTT. The encoded protein is CASGDRVEEKLFF.